This T cell receptor (beta chain) comes out of a study of blood T cell repertoires in COVID-19. Overall study context: Sites in the United States, Italy and Spain provided acute and convalescent COVID-19 samples.

In the original workflow: From reference gene primer amplification, estimates of nucleated cell counts were derived. Only in-frame clones appear in the TCRdb table, and some are missing; sequencing was by immunoSEQ multiplex PCR. V and J calls and clone size are copied from that table; D and trimming were computed from the DNA. Here the sample spans approximately 170,000 clones, around nine tenths being singletons. Germline CDR1 and CDR2: MDHEN and SYDVKM. The V segment lost 3 bases and the J segment 8 bases; nucleotides outside the gene matches: 4. This CDR3 is built from 14 residues. The genes are TRBV28 and TRBJ1-2; 12 bases align to TRBD1. Sequenced material: peripheral blood. The source of this sequence is a man between 18 and 29 years old with active or convalescent COVID-19. CDR3 residues: CASSLGQGARGYTF. The CDR3 bases are TGTGCCAGCAGTTTGGGACAGGGGGCGAGAGGCTACACCTTC.